These T cell receptor beta chains were read from a single sample in a study of HIV-infected children after antiretroviral therapy interruption. TCRdb reprocessed the 3' RACE reads via MiXCR and lists one record per CDR3 protein. The sample carries some 38,000 distinct CDR3 sequences, under 8% recorded once. The sample in question was CD45RA+ CD4+ T cells from PBMCs, pooled from several time points, obtained from a donor given antiretroviral therapy, either interrupted or continuous. Every receptor here comes from a pool of human donors with HIV. The CDR3 runs from the conserved cysteine through the conserved F or W. The D gene is left open where the match is weak. Clone size is not always given. Where it is, it says once, few, many or a class for expanded clones.

j_call cdr3_length v_call clone_size d_call cdr3_aa cdr3_nt
TRBJ2-5 17 TRBV10-3 . . CAIRAPLGPLGKETQYF TGTGCCATCAGGGCCCCCCTTGGCCCCCTTGGAAAAGAGACCCAGTACTTC
TRBJ2-5 16 TRBV12-3/TRBV12-4 many . CASSLGGGGGQETQYF TGTGCCAGCAGTTTGGGCGGGGGCGGAGGCCAAGAGACCCAGTACTTC
TRBJ2-2 18 TRBV24-1 many TRBD2 CATSDLPARGGNTGELFF TGTGCCACCAGTGATTTGCCAGCTCGGGGGGGTAACACCGGGGAGCTGTTTTTT
TRBJ1-1 19 TRBV7-9 many . CASSLALIVRGVLNTEAFF TGTGCCAGCAGCTTAGCGCTAATTGTTCGGGGGGTACTGAACACTGAAGCTTTCTTT
TRBJ2-1 14 TRBV2 many . CASLSMGSYNEQFF TGTGCCAGCCTTAGTATGGGCTCCTACAATGAGCAGTTCTTC
TRBJ2-7 15 TRBV10-3 many . CAISDSKGRAYEQYF TGTGCCATCAGTGACTCTAAGGGCAGGGCCTACGAGCAGTACTTC
TRBJ2-1 17 TRBV28 many . CASSLTQGRASYNEQFF TGTGCCAGCAGTTTAACCCAGGGCAGGGCAAGCTACAATGAGCAGTTCTTC
TRBJ1-1 15 TRBV7-6 many . CASSLARGGNTEAFF TGTGCCAGCAGCTTAGCGCGGGGAGGGAACACTGAAGCTTTCTTT
TRBJ1-2 11 TRBV29-1 many . CSVRRAGGYTF TGCAGCGTTCGCAGGGCAGGTGGCTACACCTTC
TRBJ1-5 13 TRBV7-2 medium-sized . CASSLEGGQPQHF TGTGCCAGCAGCTTAGAGGGCGGTCAGCCCCAGCATTTT
TRBJ2-7 14 TRBV10-2 many TRBD2 CASSETSGGYEQYF TGCGCCAGCAGTGAGACTAGCGGGGGATACGAGCAGTACTTC
TRBJ2-5 15 TRBV10-2 many . CASSIGATIQETQYF TGCGCCAGTTCCATAGGGGCAACAATCCAAGAGACCCAGTACTTC
TRBJ2-7 14 TRBV2 many TRBD1 CASRRGQGINEQYF TGTGCCAGCAGGAGGGGACAGGGGATCAACGAGCAGTACTTC
TRBJ2-6 14 TRBV2 few . CASSGLQGRDVLTF TGTGCCAGCAGTGGATTACAGGGGAGGGACGTCCTGACTTTC
TRBJ2-3 14 TRBV5-1 many . CASSLYRVLDTQYF TGCGCCAGCAGCTTGTACAGGGTACTGGATACGCAGTATTTT
TRBJ2-7 16 TRBV28 . . CASRRTTGGGGYEQYF TGTGCCAGCAGGCGGACCACAGGGGGAGGGGGCTACGAGCAGTACTTC
TRBJ2-3 15 TRBV27 many TRBD2 CASSSTSGGPDTQYF TGTGCCAGCAGTTCGACTAGCGGGGGTCCGGATACGCAGTATTTT
TRBJ1-5 14 TRBV5-1 many TRBD1 CASSPGTGNQPQHF TGCGCCAGCAGCCCCGGGACAGGCAATCAGCCCCAGCATTTT
TRBJ1-6 17 TRBV12-3/TRBV12-4 many . CASSFGTPSSYNSPLHF TGTGCCAGCAGTTTTGGCACGCCAAGCTCCTATAATTCACCCCTCCACTTT
TRBJ2-2 17 TRBV19 . . CASSIVTPLQLTGELFF TGTGCCAGTAGTATCGTGACTCCCCTCCAGCTCACCGGGGAGCTGTTTTTT
TRBJ2-2 14 TRBV4-3 . . CASSQEKGRGELFF TGCGCCAGCAGCCAAGAAAAGGGGAGGGGGGAGCTGTTTTTT
TRBJ2-3 16 TRBV6-1 few TRBD2 CASSGSGRVPTDTQYF TGTGCCAGCAGCGGTAGCGGGAGGGTTCCCACAGATACGCAGTATTTT
TRBJ2-5 16 TRBV28 many TRBD2 CASSYQSGRASETQYF TGTGCCAGCAGTTATCAAAGCGGGAGGGCCTCAGAGACCCAGTACTTC
TRBJ1-5 15 TRBV20-1 many . CSAKTGLLVNQPQHF TGCAGTGCAAAGACAGGACTGCTAGTCAATCAGCCCCAGCATTTT
TRBJ2-3 15 TRBV19 many . CASSIKGLSTDTQYF TGTGCCAGTAGTATCAAGGGTCTCAGCACAGATACGCAGTATTTT
TRBJ2-5 12 TRBV29-1 many . CSVGQTQETQYF TGCAGCGTTGGACAGACCCAAGAGACCCAGTACTTC
TRBJ2-3 15 TRBV28 many . CASSLGVTFTDTQYF TGTGCCAGCAGCCTGGGGGTCACCTTCACAGATACGCAGTATTTT
TRBJ2-3 11 TRBV5-1 . . CASSFLNTQYF TGCGCCAGCAGCTTTTTAAATACGCAGTATTTT
TRBJ2-2 14 TRBV29-1 many TRBD1 CSVRQGNLAGELFF TGCAGCGTTAGACAGGGAAATTTAGCCGGGGAGCTGTTTTTT